What follows are 13 T cell receptor beta chains derived from one specimen sequenced in a study of blood T cell repertoires in COVID-19. Profiling relied on immunoSEQ multiplex PCR, and the TCRdb table lists in-frame clones only, not all of them. The sample carries a few hundred thousand clones, roughly 90% recorded once. Sequencing used PBMCs or T cells enriched from blood (not recorded which). The receptors here all came from a woman aged 25 to 45 who had recovered from COVID-19.

This rearrangement joins TRBV7-9 to TRBJ2-2; possible D gene TRBD2, 5 bases. Germline-derived CDR1 and CDR2 are SEHNR and FQNEAQ (reference sequence). The CDR3 has 16 residues. Trimming removed 1 base from V and 7 bases from J, with 16 bases in between. This chain's CDR3 is CASSLVLPSRGGELFF. The CDR3 region has the DNA TGTGCCAGCAGCTTAGTACTGCCTAGCCGGGGCGGGGAGCTGTTTTTT.

The rearrangement uses TRBV11-3 and TRBJ2-2, with a tentative D call TRBD1 (6 bases). CDR3 size: 12 residues. Germline CDR1 and CDR2: SGHNT and YENEEA. CDR3 loop: CTTTGPTGELFF. In nucleotides, the CDR3 is TGTACTACCACAGGGCCCACCGGGGAGCTGTTTTTT.

This chain uses TRBV19 with TRBJ2-1, with TRBD2 as a possible D gene (6 bases). Germline V gene sequence: CDR1 LNHDA, CDR2 SQIVND (reference sequence). The CDR3 runs 12 residues. With 8 bases removed from V and 9 bases from J, the gap between germline ends came to 14 bases. CDR3 nucleotide sequence: TGTGCCAGTGGTCTTAACGGGGGTGAGCAGTTCTTC. It yields the protein CASGLNGGEQFF.

This chain uses TRBV5-1 with TRBJ1-2; 8 nucleotides line up with TRBD1. With V trimmed by 0 bases and J by 6 bases, 4 bases remained unmatched. Looked up from germline, CDR1 is SGHRS and CDR2 is YFSETQ. The CDR3 length is 14 residues. CDR3 DNA sequence: TGCGCCAGCAGCTTGGGGGGACAGGACCATGGCTACACCTTC. Translated, it gives CASSLGGQDHGYTF.

The chain recombines TRBV6-2 or TRBV6-3 with TRBJ2-1; TRBD2 agrees at 8 bases. Germline V gene data show CDR1 as MNHEY and CDR2 as SVGEGT. The CDR3 totals 16 residues. Trimming took 0 bases from V and 6 from J; bases not matched to a gene: 7. DNA of the CDR3: TGTGCCAGCAGTTACTCGAAAGCGGGAGTGAGCAATGAGCAGTTCTTC. This sequence encodes CASSYSKAGVSNEQFF.

V is TRBV27 and J is TRBJ2-7, with 10 positions matching TRBD2. The CDR3 totals 14 residues. V trimming: 5 bases; J trimming: 5 bases; junction bases outside the gene matches: 6. Germline lookup yields CDR1 MNHEY and CDR2 SMNVEV (reference sequence). The CDR3 is CASSPSGSGDEQYF. The CDR3 nucleotides read TGTGCCAGCAGTCCTAGCGGGAGCGGGGACGAGCAGTACTTC.

The chain recombines TRBV4-1 with TRBJ2-2, with no clear D. This CDR3 is 16 amino acids long. Trimming pared 0 bases from V and 5 bases from J, leaving 13 bases between. Germline V CDR1 and CDR2: MGHRA, YSYEKL. CDR3 in amino acids: CASSQEARVATGELFF. The CDR3 bases are TGCGCCAGCAGCCAAGAGGCCCGGGTAGCAACCGGGGAGCTGTTTTTT.

The chain uses TRBV7-8 and TRBJ2-5; the D is unclear. Between the trimmed V and J ends, which lost 5 bases and 5 bases, there was a span of 9 bases. The CDR3 length is 12 residues. CDR1 is SGHVS, CDR2 FQNEAQ, per germline. CDR3 sequence: CASSLLLETQYF. The CDR3 DNA is TGTGCCAGCAGCCTTCTACTGGAGACCCAGTACTTC.

This chain connects TRBV3-1 (or the pseudogene TRBV3-2) to TRBJ1-5; D perhaps matches TRBD1 (6 bases). Trimming left V 3 bases short and J 1 base short, with 10 bases between. Germline CDR1 is LGHDT and CDR2 is YNNKEL (reference sequence). The CDR3 has 15 residues. This chain's CDR3 is CASSHKGQSNQPQHF. The DNA for the CDR3 is TGTGCCAGCAGCCATAAAGGACAGAGCAATCAGCCCCAGCATTTT.

The V call is TRBV5-4, the J call TRBJ1-1; D might be TRBD1 (5 bases). V lost 4 bases and J lost 7, with 20 bases in between. This CDR3 has 15 residues. The V gene's germline CDR1 is SGHNT and CDR2 YYREEE (reference sequence). CDR3 loop: CASSRVGAQVNEAFF. The DNA for the CDR3 is TGTGCCAGCAGCCGAGTAGGGGCGCAAGTTAATGAAGCTTTCTTT.

The chain is built from TRBV28 and TRBJ2-3, with a tentative D call TRBD1 (6 bases). V was cut by 7 bases and J by 6 bases, with 14 bases left in between. Looked up from germline, CDR1 is MDHEN and CDR2 is SYDVKM. CDR3 length equals 13 residues. The CDR3 DNA reads as TGTGCCAGCATCGGACAGATTCGGGATACGCAGTATTTT. Its protein product is CASIGQIRDTQYF.

The chain uses TRBV10-3 and TRBJ2-1; D might be TRBD1 (5 bases). Germline CDR1 is ENHRY and CDR2 is SYGVKD. The CDR3 length is 12 residues. V was shortened by 6 bases and J by 8 bases, with 11 bases between the two germline ends. The CDR3 DNA sequence: TGTGCCATCAGGACAGAAGTGGATGAGCAGTTCTTC. Translating it yields CAIRTEVDEQFF.

This sequence joins TRBV21-1 and TRBJ1-5; TRBD1, the D gene given by the table, was not confirmed from the DNA. TRBV21-1 is labeled a pseudogene. This CDR3 has 16 residues. DNA of the CDR3: TGTGCCAGCAGCAAGGGGACAGGACATAGCAATCAGCCCCAGCATTTT. Amino acid sequence: CASSKGTGHSNQPQHF.